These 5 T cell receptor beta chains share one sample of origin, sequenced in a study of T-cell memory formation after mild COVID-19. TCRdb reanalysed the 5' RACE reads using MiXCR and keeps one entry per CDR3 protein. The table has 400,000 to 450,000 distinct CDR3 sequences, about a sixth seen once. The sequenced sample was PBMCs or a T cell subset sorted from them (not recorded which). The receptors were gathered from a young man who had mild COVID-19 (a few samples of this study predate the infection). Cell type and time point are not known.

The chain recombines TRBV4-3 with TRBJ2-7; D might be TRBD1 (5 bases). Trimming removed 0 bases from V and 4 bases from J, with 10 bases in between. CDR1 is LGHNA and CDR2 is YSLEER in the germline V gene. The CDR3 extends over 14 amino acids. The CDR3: CASSQEGAHYEQYF. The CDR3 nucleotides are TGCGCCAGCAGCCAAGAAGGGGCCCATTACGAGCAGTACTTC.

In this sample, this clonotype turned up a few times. The DNA for the CDR3 is TGTGCCAGCAGCCAACCCCAGAGAGGCGAGACCCAGTACTTC. It specifies CASSQPQRGETQYF. This chain links TRBV4-2 with TRBJ2-5; D gene ambiguous. Deletions cut 2 bases from V and 5 bases from J, with 12 bases between. CDR1 is LGHNA, CDR2 YNFKEQ, per germline. CDR3 length: 14 amino acids.

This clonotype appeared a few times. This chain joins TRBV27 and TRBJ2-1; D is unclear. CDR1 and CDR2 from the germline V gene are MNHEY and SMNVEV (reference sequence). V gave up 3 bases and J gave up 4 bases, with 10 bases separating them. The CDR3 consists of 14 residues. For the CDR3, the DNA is TGTGCCAGCAGTTTTCGGTTGGAGTACAATGAGCAGTTCTTC. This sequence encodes CASSFRLEYNEQFF.

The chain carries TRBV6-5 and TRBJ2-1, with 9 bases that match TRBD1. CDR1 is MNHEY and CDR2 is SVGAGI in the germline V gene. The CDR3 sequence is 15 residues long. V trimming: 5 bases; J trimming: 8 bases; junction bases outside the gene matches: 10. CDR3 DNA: TGTGCCAGCAGTCGCCCGGGGACAGGGTCATATGAGCAGTTCTTC. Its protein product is CASSRPGTGSYEQFF.

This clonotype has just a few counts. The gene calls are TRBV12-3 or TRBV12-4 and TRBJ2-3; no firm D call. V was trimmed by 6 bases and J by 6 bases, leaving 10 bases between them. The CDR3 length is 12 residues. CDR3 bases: TGTGCCAGCAGGATCGCCAGCGATACGCAGTATTTT. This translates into CASRIASDTQYF.